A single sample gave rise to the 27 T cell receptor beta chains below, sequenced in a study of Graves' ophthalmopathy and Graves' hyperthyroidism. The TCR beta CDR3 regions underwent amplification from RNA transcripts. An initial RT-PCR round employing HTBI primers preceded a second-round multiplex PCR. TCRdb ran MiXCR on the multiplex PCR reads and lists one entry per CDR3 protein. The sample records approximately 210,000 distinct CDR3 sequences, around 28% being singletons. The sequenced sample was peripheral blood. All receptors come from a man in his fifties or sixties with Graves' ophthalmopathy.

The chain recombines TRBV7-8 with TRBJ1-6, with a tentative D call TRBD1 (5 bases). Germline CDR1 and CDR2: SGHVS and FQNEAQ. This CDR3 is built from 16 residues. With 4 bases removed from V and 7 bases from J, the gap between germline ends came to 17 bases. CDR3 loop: CASSSRPGLGNSPLHF. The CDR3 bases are TGTGCCAGCAGCTCGCGGCCGGGACTCGGGAATTCACCCCTCCACTTT.

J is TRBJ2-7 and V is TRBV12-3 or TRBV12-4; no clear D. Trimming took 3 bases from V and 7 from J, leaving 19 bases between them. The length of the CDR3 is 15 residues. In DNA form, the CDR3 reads TGTGCCAGCAGTTTTAGTAAGGATTTGGTGTCAGAGCAGTACTTC. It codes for CASSFSKDLVSEQYF.

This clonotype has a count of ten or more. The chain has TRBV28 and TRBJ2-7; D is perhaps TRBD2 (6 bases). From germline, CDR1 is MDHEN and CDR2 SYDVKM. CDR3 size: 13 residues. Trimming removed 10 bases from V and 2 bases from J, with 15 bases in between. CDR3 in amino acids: CATGAGTAYEQYF. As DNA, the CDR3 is TGTGCCACCGGAGCGGGCACCGCCTACGAGCAGTACTTC.

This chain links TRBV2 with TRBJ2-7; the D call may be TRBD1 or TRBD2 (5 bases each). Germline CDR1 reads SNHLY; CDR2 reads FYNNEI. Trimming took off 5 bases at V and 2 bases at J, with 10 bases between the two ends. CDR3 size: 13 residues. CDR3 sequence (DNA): TGTGCCAGCAGTAGGGACCCCCCCTACGAGCAGTACTTC. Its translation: CASSRDPPYEQYF.

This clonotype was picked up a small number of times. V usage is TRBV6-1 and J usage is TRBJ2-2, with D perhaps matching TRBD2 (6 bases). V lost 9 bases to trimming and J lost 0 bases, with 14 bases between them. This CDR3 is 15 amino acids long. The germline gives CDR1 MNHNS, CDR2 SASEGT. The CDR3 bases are TGTGCCAGTAAAACAACGGGAGCGAACACCGGGGAGCTGTTTTTT. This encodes CASKTTGANTGELFF.

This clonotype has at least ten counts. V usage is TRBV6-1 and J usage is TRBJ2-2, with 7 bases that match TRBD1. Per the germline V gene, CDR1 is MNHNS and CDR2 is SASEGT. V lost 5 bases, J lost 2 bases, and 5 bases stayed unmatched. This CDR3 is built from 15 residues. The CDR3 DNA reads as TGTGCCAGCAGTAAGCGACAGGGAAACACCGGGGAGCTGTTTTTT. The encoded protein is CASSKRQGNTGELFF.

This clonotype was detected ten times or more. The CDR3 spells CSVTSTASYEQYF. In DNA, the CDR3 is TGCAGCGTTACTAGCACCGCCTCCTACGAGCAGTACTTC. The chain couples TRBV29-1 to TRBJ2-7, with D perhaps matching TRBD2 (6 bases). CDR1 and CDR2 (germline): SQVTM, ANQGSEA. The CDR3 is 13 residues long. V was trimmed by 5 bases and J by 0 bases, leaving 11 bases between them.

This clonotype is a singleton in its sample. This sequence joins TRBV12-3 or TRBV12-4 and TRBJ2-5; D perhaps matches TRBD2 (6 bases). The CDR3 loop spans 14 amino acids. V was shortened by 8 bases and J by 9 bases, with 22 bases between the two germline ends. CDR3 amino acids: CASVSRGAPGAQYF. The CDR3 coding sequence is TGTGCCAGCGTTTCCCGCGGGGCCCCTGGGGCCCAGTACTTC.

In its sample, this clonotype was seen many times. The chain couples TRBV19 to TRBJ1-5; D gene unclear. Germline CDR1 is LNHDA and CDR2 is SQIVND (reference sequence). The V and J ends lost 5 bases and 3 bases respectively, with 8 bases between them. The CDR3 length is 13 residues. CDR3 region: CASSWGFNQPQHF. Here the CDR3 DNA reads TGTGCCAGTAGTTGGGGTTTCAATCAGCCCCAGCATTTT. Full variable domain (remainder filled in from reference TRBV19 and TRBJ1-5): DGGITQSPKYLFRKEGQNVTLSCEQNLNHDAMYWYRQDPGQGLRLIYYSQIVNDFQKGDIAEGYSVSREKKESFPLTVTSAQKNPTAFYLCASSWGFNQPQHFGDGTRLSIL.

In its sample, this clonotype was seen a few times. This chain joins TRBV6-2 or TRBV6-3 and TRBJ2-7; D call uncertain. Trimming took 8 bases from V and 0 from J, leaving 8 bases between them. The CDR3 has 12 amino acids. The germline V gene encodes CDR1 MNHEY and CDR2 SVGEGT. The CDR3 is CASASISYEQYF. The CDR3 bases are TGTGCCAGCGCGAGCATCTCCTACGAGCAGTACTTC.

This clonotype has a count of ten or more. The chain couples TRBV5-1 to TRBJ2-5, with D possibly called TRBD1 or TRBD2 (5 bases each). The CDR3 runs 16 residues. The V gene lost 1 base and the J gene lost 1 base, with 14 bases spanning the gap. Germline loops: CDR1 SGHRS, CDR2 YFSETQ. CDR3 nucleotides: TGCGCCAGCAGCTTGATGGGACGGGGTCCCCAAGAGACCCAGTACTTC. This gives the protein CASSLMGRGPQETQYF.

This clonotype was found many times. The CDR3 DNA reads TGTGCCAGCAGCCGACAGGGATCCTACGAGCAGTACTTC. Translating gives CASSRQGSYEQYF. The V call is TRBV7-8, the J call TRBJ2-7; TRBD1 aligns across 7 bases. The CDR3 contains 13 residues. Losses at the gene ends were 5 bases for V and 1 base for J; bases not matched to a gene: 2. The germline V gene encodes CDR1 SGHVS and CDR2 FQNEAQ. The complete variable domain, with remaining parts taken from reference TRBV7-8 and TRBJ2-7, reads GAGVSQSPRYKVAKRGQDVALRCDPISGHVSLFWYQQALGQGPEFLTYFQNEAQLDKSGLPSDRFFAERPEGSVSTLKIQRTQQEDSAVYLCASSRQGSYEQYFGPGTRLTVT.

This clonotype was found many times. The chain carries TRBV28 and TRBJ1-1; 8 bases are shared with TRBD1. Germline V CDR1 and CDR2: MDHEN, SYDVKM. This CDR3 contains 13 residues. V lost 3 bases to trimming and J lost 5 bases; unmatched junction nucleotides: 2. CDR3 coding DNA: TGTGCCAGCAGTTTTAGGACAGGGACTGAAGCTTTCTTT. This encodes CASSFRTGTEAFF.

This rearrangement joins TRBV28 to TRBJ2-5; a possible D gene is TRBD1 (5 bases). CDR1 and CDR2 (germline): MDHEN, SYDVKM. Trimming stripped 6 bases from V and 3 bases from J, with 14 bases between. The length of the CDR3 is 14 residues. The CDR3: CASSWTGHEETQYF. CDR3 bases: TGTGCCAGCAGCTGGACCGGACATGAAGAGACCCAGTACTTC.

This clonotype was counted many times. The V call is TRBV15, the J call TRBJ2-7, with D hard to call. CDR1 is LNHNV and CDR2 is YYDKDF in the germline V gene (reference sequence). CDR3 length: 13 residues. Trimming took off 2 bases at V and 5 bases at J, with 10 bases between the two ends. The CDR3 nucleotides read TGTGCCACCAGCAGACCTCTCAACGACGAGCAGTACTTC. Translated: CATSRPLNDEQYF.

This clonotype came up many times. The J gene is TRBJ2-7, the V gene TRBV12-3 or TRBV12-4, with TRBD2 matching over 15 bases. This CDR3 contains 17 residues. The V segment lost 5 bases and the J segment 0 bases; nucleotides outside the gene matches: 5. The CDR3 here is CASSEGLAGGSSYEQYF. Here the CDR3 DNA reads TGTGCCAGCAGTGAGGGACTAGCGGGAGGTAGCTCCTACGAGCAGTACTTC.

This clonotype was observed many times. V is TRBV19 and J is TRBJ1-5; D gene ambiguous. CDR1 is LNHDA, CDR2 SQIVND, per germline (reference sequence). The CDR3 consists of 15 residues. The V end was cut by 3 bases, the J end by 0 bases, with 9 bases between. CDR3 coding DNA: TGTGCCAGTAGTATCTCGGGTTATAGCAATCAGCCCCAGCATTTT. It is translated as CASSISGYSNQPQHF.

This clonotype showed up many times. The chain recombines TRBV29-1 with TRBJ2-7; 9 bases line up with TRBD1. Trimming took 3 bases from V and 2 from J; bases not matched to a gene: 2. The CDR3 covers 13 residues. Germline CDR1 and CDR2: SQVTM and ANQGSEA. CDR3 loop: CSVEGTGTYEQYF. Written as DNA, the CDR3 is TGCAGCGTTGAGGGGACAGGGACCTACGAGCAGTACTTC.

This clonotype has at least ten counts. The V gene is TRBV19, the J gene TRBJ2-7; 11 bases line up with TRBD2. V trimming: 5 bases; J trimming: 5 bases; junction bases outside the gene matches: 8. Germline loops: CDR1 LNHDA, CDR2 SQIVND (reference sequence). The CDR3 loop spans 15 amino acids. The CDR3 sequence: CASSLVAGGVHEQYF. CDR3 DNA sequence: TGTGCCAGTAGTCTGGTAGCGGGAGGGGTCCACGAGCAGTACTTC. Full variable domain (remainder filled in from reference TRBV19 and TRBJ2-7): DGGITQSPKYLFRKEGQNVTLSCEQNLNHDAMYWYRQDPGQGLRLIYYSQIVNDFQKGDIAEGYSVSREKKESFPLTVTSAQKNPTAFYLCASSLVAGGVHEQYFGPGTRLTVT.

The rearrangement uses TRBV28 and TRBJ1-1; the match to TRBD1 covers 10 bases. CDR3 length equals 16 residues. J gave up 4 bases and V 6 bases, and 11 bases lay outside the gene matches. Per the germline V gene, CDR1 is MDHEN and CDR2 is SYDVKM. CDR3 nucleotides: TGTGCCAGCAGCCCGGGGACAGGGGCGGATCTCACTGAAGCTTTCTTT. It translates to CASSPGTGADLTEAFF.

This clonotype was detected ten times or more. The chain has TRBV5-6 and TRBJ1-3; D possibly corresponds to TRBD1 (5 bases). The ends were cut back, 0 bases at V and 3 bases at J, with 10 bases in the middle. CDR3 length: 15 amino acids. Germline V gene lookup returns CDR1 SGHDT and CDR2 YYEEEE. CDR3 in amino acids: CASSLDGADGNTIYF. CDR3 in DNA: TGTGCCAGCAGCTTGGACGGGGCTGATGGAAACACCATATATTTT.

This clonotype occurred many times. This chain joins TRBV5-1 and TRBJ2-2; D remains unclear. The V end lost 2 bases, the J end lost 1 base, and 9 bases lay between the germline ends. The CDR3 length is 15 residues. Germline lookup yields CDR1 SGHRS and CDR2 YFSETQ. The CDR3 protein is CASSFASRNTGELFF. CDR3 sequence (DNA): TGCGCCAGCAGCTTCGCCAGTCGGAACACCGGGGAGCTGTTTTTT.

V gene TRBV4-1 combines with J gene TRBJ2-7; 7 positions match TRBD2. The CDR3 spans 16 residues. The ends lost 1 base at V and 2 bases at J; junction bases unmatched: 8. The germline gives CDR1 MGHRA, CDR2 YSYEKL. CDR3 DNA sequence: TGCGCCAGCAGCCAAGGCGGGGGAGGCCGAACCTACGAGCAGTACTTC. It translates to CASSQGGGGRTYEQYF.

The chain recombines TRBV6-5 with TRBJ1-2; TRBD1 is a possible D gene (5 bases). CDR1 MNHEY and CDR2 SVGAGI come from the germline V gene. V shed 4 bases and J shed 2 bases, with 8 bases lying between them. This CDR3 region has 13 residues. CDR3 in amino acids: CASSWTRNYGYTF. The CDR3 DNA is TGTGCCAGCAGTTGGACACGCAACTATGGCTACACCTTC.

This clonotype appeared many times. The CDR3 nucleotides read TGTGCCAGTACCCCCTCGACAGGGGTCTATGGCTACACCTTC. Translating it yields CASTPSTGVYGYTF. The chain couples TRBV19 to TRBJ1-2; 8 bases agree with TRBD1. The V and J ends lost 7 bases and 4 bases, in that order; junction bases with no gene match: 8. The CDR3 is 14 residues long. Germline V CDR1 and CDR2: LNHDA, SQIVND (reference sequence).

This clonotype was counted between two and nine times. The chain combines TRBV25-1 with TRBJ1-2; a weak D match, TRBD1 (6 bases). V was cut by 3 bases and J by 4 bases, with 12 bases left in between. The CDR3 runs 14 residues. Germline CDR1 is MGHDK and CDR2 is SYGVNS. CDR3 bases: TGTGCCAGCAGTGACCTCTCAGGGGCCTATGGCTACACCTTC. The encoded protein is CASSDLSGAYGYTF.

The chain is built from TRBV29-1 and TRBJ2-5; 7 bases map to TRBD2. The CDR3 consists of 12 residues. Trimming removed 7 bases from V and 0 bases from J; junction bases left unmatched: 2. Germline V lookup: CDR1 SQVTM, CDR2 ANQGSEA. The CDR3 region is CSGTSHQETQYF. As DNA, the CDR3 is TGCAGCGGGACTAGTCACCAAGAGACCCAGTACTTC.